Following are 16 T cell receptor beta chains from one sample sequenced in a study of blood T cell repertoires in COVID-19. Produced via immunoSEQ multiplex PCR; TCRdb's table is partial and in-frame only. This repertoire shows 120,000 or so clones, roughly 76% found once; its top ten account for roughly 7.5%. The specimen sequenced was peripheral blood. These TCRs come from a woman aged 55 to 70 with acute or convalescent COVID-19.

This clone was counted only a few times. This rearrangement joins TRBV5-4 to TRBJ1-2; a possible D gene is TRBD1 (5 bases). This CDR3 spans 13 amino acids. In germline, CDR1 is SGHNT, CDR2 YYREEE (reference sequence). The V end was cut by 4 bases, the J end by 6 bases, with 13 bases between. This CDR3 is CASSASGLHGYTF. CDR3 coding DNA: TGTGCCAGCAGCGCCTCAGGGTTGCATGGCTACACCTTC.

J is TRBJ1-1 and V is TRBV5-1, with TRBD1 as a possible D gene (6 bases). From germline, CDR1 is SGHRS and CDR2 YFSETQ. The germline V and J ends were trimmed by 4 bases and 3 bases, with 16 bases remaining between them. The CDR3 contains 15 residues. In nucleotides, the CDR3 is TGCGCCAGCAGCGGCTACAGGGCGAACTACACTGAAGCTTTCTTT. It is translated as CASSGYRANYTEAFF. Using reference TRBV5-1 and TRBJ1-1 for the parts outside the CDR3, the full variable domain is KAGVTQTPRYLIKTRGQQVTLSCSPISGHRSVSWYQQTPGQGLQFLFEYFSETQRNKGNFPGRFSGRQFSNSRSEMNVSTLELGDSALYLCASSGYRANYTEAFFGQGTRLTVV.

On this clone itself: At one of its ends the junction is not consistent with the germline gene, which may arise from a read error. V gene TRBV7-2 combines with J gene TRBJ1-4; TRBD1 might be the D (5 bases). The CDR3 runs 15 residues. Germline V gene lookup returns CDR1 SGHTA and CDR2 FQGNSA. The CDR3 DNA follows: TGTGCCAGCAGCGTAGCTGGGGGGGTAGGCGAAAAACTGTTTTTT. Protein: CASSVAGGVGEKLFF.

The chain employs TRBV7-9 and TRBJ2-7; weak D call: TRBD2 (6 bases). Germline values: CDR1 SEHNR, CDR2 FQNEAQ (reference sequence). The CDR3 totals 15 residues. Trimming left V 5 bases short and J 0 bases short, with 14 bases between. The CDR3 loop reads CASSPAGGHSYEQYF. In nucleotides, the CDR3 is TGTGCCAGCAGCCCCGCAGGAGGGCACTCCTACGAGCAGTACTTC.

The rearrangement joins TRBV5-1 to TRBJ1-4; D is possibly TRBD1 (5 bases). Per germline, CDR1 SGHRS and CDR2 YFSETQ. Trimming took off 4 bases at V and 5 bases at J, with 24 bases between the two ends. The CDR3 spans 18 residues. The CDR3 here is CASSLSGRASAINEKLFF. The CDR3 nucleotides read TGCGCCAGCAGCCTGTCGGGCAGGGCGTCCGCGATAAATGAAAAACTGTTTTTT.

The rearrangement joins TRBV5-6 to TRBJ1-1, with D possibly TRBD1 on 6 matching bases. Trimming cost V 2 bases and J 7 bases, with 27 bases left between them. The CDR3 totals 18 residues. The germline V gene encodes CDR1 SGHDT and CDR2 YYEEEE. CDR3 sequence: CASSFNGQLRADGGEAFF. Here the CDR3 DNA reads TGTGCCAGCAGCTTTAACGGACAGCTTAGGGCCGACGGAGGTGAAGCTTTCTTT.

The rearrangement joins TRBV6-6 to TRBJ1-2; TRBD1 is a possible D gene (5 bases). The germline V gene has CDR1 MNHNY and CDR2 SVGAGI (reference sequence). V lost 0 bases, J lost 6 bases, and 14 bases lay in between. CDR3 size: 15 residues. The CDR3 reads CASSYSGQGKNGYTF. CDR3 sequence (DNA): TGTGCCAGCAGTTACTCAGGGCAGGGAAAAAATGGCTACACCTTC.

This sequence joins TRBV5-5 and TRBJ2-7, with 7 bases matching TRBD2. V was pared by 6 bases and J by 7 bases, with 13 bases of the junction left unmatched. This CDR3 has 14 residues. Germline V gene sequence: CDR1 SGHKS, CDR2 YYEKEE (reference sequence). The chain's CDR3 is CASTREAGAGEQYF. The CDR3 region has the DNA TGTGCCAGCACCCGGGAGGCCGGAGCCGGAGAGCAGTACTTC.

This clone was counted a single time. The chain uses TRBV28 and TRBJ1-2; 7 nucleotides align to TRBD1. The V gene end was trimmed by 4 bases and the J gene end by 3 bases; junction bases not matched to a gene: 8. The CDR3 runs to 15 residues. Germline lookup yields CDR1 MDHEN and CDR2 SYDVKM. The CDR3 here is CASSSQDRADYGYTF. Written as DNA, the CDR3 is TGTGCCAGCAGTTCACAAGACAGGGCGGACTATGGCTACACCTTC.

This CDR3 is CASSLQDKTEAFF. Here the CDR3 DNA reads TGTGCCAGCAGTCTTCAGGACAAGACTGAAGCTTTCTTT. The chain joins TRBV12-3 or TRBV12-4 to TRBJ1-1, with D possibly TRBD1 on 5 matching bases. The V gene lost 5 bases and the J gene lost 5 bases, with 12 bases spanning the gap. The CDR3 extends over 13 amino acids.

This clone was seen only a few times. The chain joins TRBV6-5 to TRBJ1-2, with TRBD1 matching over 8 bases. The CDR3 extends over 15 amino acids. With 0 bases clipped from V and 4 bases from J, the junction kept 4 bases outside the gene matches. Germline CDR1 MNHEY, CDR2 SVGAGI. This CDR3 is CASSYSRTGSYGYTF. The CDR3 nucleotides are TGTGCCAGCAGTTACTCGCGGACAGGGAGCTATGGCTACACCTTC.

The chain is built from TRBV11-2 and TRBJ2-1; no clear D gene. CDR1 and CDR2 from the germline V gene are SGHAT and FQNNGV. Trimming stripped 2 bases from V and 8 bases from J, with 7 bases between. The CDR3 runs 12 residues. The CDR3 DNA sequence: TGTGCCAGCAGCTTATGGAGTTATGAGCAGTTCTTC. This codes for CASSLWSYEQFF.

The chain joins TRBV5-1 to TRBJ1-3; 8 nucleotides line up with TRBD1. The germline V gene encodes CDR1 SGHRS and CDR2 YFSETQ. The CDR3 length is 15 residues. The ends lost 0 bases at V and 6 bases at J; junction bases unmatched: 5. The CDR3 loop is CASSLAPTGENTIYF. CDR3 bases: TGCGCCAGCAGCTTGGCCCCGACAGGGGAAAACACCATATATTTT.

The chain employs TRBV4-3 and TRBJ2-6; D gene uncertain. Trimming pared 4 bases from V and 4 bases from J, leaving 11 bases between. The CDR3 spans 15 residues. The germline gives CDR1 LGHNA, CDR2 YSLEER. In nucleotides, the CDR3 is TGCGCCAGCAGCCCGAATGGCATGGGGGCCAACGTCCTGACTTTC. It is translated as CASSPNGMGANVLTF.

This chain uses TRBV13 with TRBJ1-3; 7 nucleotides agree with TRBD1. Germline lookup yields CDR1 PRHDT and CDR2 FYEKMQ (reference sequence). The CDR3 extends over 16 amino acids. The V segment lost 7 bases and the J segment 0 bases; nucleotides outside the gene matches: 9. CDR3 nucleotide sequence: TGTGCCAGCACCACTATCAGGGGGATCTCTGGAAACACCATATATTTT. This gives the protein CASTTIRGISGNTIYF.

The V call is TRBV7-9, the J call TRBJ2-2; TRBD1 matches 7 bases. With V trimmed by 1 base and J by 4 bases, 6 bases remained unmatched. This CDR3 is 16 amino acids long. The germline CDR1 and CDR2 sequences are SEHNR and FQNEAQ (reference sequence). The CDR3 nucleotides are TGTGCCAGCAGCTTAGGATTAGGGGACAGCACCGGGGAGCTGTTTTTT. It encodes CASSLGLGDSTGELFF.